This TCR beta chain was recorded in a study of shared clonotypes between healthy human individuals. About the study: With ages of 18 to 49, the donors were two women and three men. Whole-study findings and limits: Sharing of clonotypes among donors was expected to vary with sequencing depth. The four-donor shared clonotypes exceeded non-shared clonotypes in generation probability, with non-shared ones scoring lower.

For each subset, genomic DNA was distributed in equal portions over several immunoSEQ plates. Clones were read by immunoSEQ multiplex PCR, and TCRdb kept only the in-frame ones, dropping some. The table records fewer than 3 million clones, 85% to 95% of them present only once. With regard to this clone: No antigen is known for it.

This receptor was taken from a man aged 18 to 29 in good health. Some clones in this sample may be carry-over from other donors' samples. Sequencing was carried out using naive CD4+ T cells from PBMCs. Subset denoted: CD45RA+ positively selected.

CDR3 loop: CASSLAGYSGNTIYF. DNA of the CDR3: TGTGCCAGCAGCTTAGCCGGATACTCTGGAAACACCATATATTTT. This sequence joins TRBV7-2 and TRBJ1-3, with unresolved D. The CDR3 length is 15 residues. Trimming pared 0 bases from V and 0 bases from J, leaving 6 bases between. The germline gives CDR1 SGHTA, CDR2 FQGNSA. The complete variable domain, with remaining parts taken from reference TRBV7-2 and TRBJ1-3, reads GAGVSQSPSNKVTEKGKDVELRCDPISGHTALYWYRQSLGQGLEFLIYFQGNSAPDKSGLPSDRFSAERTGGSVSTLTIQRTQQEDSAVYLCASSLAGYSGNTIYFGEGSWLTVV.